This T cell receptor (beta chain) stems from a study of a mutant IDH1 vaccine in newly diagnosed glioma (dated by TCRdb to about 2021). Study-level background: Patients received eight vaccinations in weeks 1, 3, 5, 7, 11, 15, 19 and 23, corresponding to visits V03 through V10. Vaccination was initiated 4-6 weeks after radiotherapy alone, or concurrently with temozolomide cycles in the chemotherapy-containing groups. Of the approximately 29 treated patients, approximately 60% were male and roughly 38% were female, and a mean age of roughly 40 years was recorded. Prior to enrollment, patients had been given standard therapy consisting of radiotherapy alone, temozolomide alone, or radiochemotherapy with temozolomide, with the combination given to most patients. Peripheral blood was collected at six visits: V03 (baseline), V05, V07, V10, V12 and V13. For exploratory analyses, longitudinal TCRB deep sequencing was carried out in about two dozen treated patients wherever samples were available. Overall study outcomes, separate from this receptor: Pseudoprogression seemed to be unrelated to changes in the top peripheral T cell clonotypes found by TCRB sequencing. The authors stated that sample limitations prevented analyses of patient blood samples from being reproduced. Availability determined which PBMC samples were chosen for TCRB deep sequencing. Immune responses induced by the vaccine were seen in roughly 95% of patients across multiple MHC alleles.

Concerning this clone: This clone's antigen is unknown. No clone much larger than this one lies a single base away; base qualities are absent.

Library preparation used the immunoSEQ multiplex PCR assay. Rearranged TCR beta chain sequences were amplified with the hsTCRB Kit following the manufacturer's protocol. Sequencing of TCRB libraries was carried out on an Illumina MiSeq. Per the original workflow: Demultiplexing, trimming and gene mapping were performed with the kit vendor's proprietary platform. TCRdb mirrors the immuneACCESS table, restricted to in-frame sequences. Some clones are absent from its copies; in checked studies, under half trace to an unresolved V gene, and the reason for the others is unknown. For V, J and clone size, that table is used; D and trimming come from the DNA. For this sample there are approximately 64,000 clones; roughly 83% appear just once. The ten largest clonotypes hold approximately 9% of the sample. CDR1 and CDR2 are read off the germline V gene as MNHEY and SVGAGI. From the cysteine through the phenylalanine, the CDR3 covers 13 amino acids. Only the CDR3 region is kept as DNA, spanning 39 bases read in frame from base 1. Trimming costs V 6 bases and J 2 bases, and their ends lie 11 bases apart.

What the time point label conveys for this sample: week 11, during vaccination. Each vaccine dose was 300 ug of a 20-mer mutant IDH1 peptide in Montanide, given subcutaneously with topical imiquimod. Donors had newly diagnosed WHO grade 3 or 4 IDH1-mutant astrocytomas with loss of nuclear ATRX. The samples were drawn from NOA16, a multicentre, single-arm, open-label phase I trial in Germany that tested a mutant IDH1 peptide vaccine in humans for the first time. The DNeasy Blood and Tissue Kit was used to extract genomic DNA from EDTA blood for TCRB sequencing. The sequence was obtained from a woman between 50 and 59 years old with glioma. The chain was built from TRBV6-5 and TRBJ2-7; no D gene can be assigned with confidence. The material sequenced was PBMCs, taken from a glioma patient whose treatment included an IDH1 peptide vaccine. Read as DNA, the sequence is TGTGCCAGCAGCCTTCACCGGACCTACGAGCAGTACTTC. It specifies CASSLHRTYEQYF.